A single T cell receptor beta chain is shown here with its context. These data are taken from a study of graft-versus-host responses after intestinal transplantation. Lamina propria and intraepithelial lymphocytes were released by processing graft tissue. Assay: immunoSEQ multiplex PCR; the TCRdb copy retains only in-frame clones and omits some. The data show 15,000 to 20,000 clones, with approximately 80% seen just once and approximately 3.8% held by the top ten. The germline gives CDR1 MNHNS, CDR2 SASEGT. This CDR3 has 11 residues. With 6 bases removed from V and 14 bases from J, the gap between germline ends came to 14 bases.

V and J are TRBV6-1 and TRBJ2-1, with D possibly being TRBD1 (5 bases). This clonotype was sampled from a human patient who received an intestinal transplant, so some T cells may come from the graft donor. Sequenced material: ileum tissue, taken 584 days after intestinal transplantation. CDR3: CASRPGHMKFF. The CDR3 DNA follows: TGTGCCAGCAGGCCAGGACATATGAAGTTCTTC.